Presented here are 26 T cell receptor beta chains from one specimen sequenced in a study of identical twins. One entry per CDR3 protein, called by TCRdb with MiXCR from the 5' RACE reads. The sample yields roughly 720,000 distinct CDR3 sequences, about 18% seen once. These data were also filed under a second study, of T cells expressing NK-cell markers.

Source material: PBMCs. Source of these receptors: a young woman in good health.

This clonotype showed up just a few times. This chain joins TRBV10-3 and TRBJ1-5, with 7 bases aligning to TRBD1. After removal of 10 bases from V and 4 bases from J, the junction contained 10 bases not matched to a gene. CDR1 ENHRY and CDR2 SYGVKD come from the germline V gene. CDR3 size: 14 residues. CDR3 bases: TGTGCCACCGGCCGGGACAGTGCTAATCAGCCCCAGCATTTT. Translation gives CATGRDSANQPQHF.

This chain links TRBV5-1 with TRBJ2-7; the match to TRBD2 covers 8 bases. CDR1 and CDR2 from the germline V gene are SGHRS and YFSETQ. The CDR3 is made up of 15 amino acids. V lost 0 bases and J lost 6; bases outside the gene matches: 8. Written as DNA, the CDR3 is TGCGCCAGCAGCTTGGAAGGTAGCGGGGCTATCGAGCAGTACTTC. Protein sequence: CASSLEGSGAIEQYF.

This rearrangement joins TRBV6-2 or TRBV6-3 to TRBJ1-1; possible D gene TRBD1, 5 bases. The V end was cut by 4 bases, the J end by 6 bases, with 9 bases between. The CDR3 is 12 residues long. Looked up from germline, CDR1 is MNHEY and CDR2 is SVGEGT. The CDR3 sequence: CASSSRGPEAFF. DNA of the CDR3: TGTGCCAGCAGTTCCCGGGGACCTGAAGCTTTCTTT.

The rearrangement uses TRBV24-1 and TRBJ2-5; a weak D match, TRBD1 (6 bases). CDR1 is KGHDR and CDR2 is SFDVKD in the germline V gene. The CDR3 sequence is 15 residues long. Trimming took 5 bases from V and 4 from J, leaving 16 bases between them. DNA for the CDR3: TGTGCCACCAGTGTAATCGAGACAGGAGGAGAGACCCAGTACTTC. Its translation is CATSVIETGGETQYF.

This clonotype was detected a few times. V is TRBV2 and J is TRBJ2-4, with a weak D call TRBD1 (6 bases). Looked up from germline, CDR1 is SNHLY and CDR2 is FYNNEI. The CDR3 is made up of 16 amino acids. V was cut by 4 bases and J by 2 bases, with 15 bases left in between. The CDR3, as DNA: TGTGCCAGCAGTGTGAGTGGGGGACATACCAAAAACATTCAGTACTTC. Its translation is CASSVSGGHTKNIQYF.

The chain is built from TRBV11-2 and TRBJ2-7; no reliable D call. This CDR3 region has 18 residues. The V end lost 5 bases, the J end lost 3 bases, and 26 bases lay between the germline ends. The germline V gene has CDR1 SGHAT and CDR2 FQNNGV. The CDR3 nucleotides are TGTGCCAGCAGCAAAATAGGGATCGGTAGGAACCAAAACTACGAGCAGTACTTC. Protein product: CASSKIGIGRNQNYEQYF.

The table lists this clonotype with many counts. The V and J genes are TRBV7-9 and TRBJ2-1; the D is unclear. The CDR3 length is 14 residues. Trimming took off 1 base at V and 4 bases at J, with 8 bases between the two ends. The germline V gene has CDR1 SEHNR and CDR2 FQNEAQ (reference sequence). The CDR3 bases are TGTGCCAGCAGCTTAGGAGACGTTTACAATGAGCAGTTCTTC. Residues: CASSLGDVYNEQFF.

The chain is built from TRBV9 and TRBJ2-2, with D tentatively TRBD2 (7 bases). The CDR3 consists of 15 residues. Germline-derived CDR1 and CDR2 are SGDLS and YYNGEE. The germline V and J ends were trimmed by 3 bases and 3 bases, with 12 bases remaining between them. The CDR3 reads CASSARGAHTGELFF. The DNA for the CDR3 is TGTGCCAGCAGCGCCCGGGGGGCTCACACCGGGGAGCTGTTTTTT.

This clonotype showed up just a few times. The gene calls are TRBV15 and TRBJ2-3; D might be TRBD1 or TRBD2, each matching 5 bases. V gave up 1 base and J gave up 8 bases, with 10 bases separating them. There are 13 residues in the CDR3. CDR1 is LNHNV and CDR2 is YYDKDF in the germline V gene (reference sequence). CDR3 sequence: CATSRVKGSTQYF. The DNA of the CDR3 is TGTGCCACCAGCAGAGTTAAGGGGAGTACGCAGTATTTT.

This clonotype came up many times. V and J are TRBV12-3 or TRBV12-4 and TRBJ1-1; D uncertain. The CDR3 is 11 amino acids. V shed 8 bases and J shed 0 bases, with 4 bases lying between them. The chain's CDR3 is CASLLNTEAFF. The DNA for the CDR3 is TGTGCCAGCCTTTTGAACACTGAAGCTTTCTTT.

This clonotype was seen a handful of times. CDR3 residues: CSARGGGRENGYTF. CDR3 bases: TGCAGTGCTAGAGGGGGGGGCAGGGAGAATGGCTACACCTTC. This chain joins TRBV20-1 and TRBJ1-2, with a possible D match to TRBD1 (6 bases). The germline V and J ends were trimmed by 1 base and 6 bases, with 15 bases remaining between them. The CDR3 length is 14 residues. Germline CDR1 and CDR2: DFQATT and SNEGSKA (reference sequence).

This sequence joins TRBV5-1 and TRBJ2-1, with TRBD2 identical over 10 bases. J gave up 10 bases and V 6 bases, and 10 bases lay outside the gene matches. Germline CDR1 SGHRS, CDR2 YFSETQ. The CDR3 runs to 14 residues. CDR3 residues: CASISLAGVKEQFF. DNA of the CDR3: TGCGCCAGCATAAGTCTAGCGGGAGTAAAGGAGCAGTTCTTC.

J is TRBJ1-4 and V is TRBV12-3 or TRBV12-4, with D possibly being TRBD1 (6 bases). This CDR3 comprises 12 residues. The germline V and J ends were trimmed by 6 bases and 8 bases, with 10 bases remaining between them. The CDR3 DNA is TGTGCCAGCAGCATAACAGGGGAAAAACTGTTTTTT. It yields the protein CASSITGEKLFF.

This chain links TRBV6-2 or TRBV6-3 with TRBJ2-3; 8 bases agree with TRBD1. Trimming cost V 2 bases and J 2 bases; bases outside gene matches: 9. CDR1 and CDR2 from the germline V gene are MNHEY and SVGEGT. The CDR3 spans 17 residues. The CDR3 loop is CASSYATGVTSTDTQYF. The CDR3 DNA is TGTGCCAGCAGTTACGCGACAGGGGTCACTTCCACAGATACGCAGTATTTT.

This clonotype was detected a few times. The chain combines TRBV12-5 with TRBJ2-7; 8 bases fit TRBD1. The V and J ends lost 6 bases and 3 bases, in that order; junction bases with no gene match: 4. The V gene's germline CDR1 is LGHNT and CDR2 FRNRAP. The CDR3 has 13 residues. The CDR3 nucleotides read TGTGCTAGTGGCTCGGACAGGGTCTACGAGCAGTACTTC. It translates to CASGSDRVYEQYF.

This clonotype showed up just a few times. The J gene is TRBJ2-3, the V gene TRBV7-3; D unresolved. CDR1 SGHTA and CDR2 FQGTGA come from the germline V gene. Deletions cut 3 bases from V and 5 bases from J, with 15 bases between. The CDR3 is made up of 15 amino acids. DNA of the CDR3: TGTGCCAGCAGCTTCCGTCCAGGATCAGGAGATACGCAGTATTTT. It encodes CASSFRPGSGDTQYF.

This clonotype occurred many times. The J gene is TRBJ2-5, the V gene TRBV6-2 or TRBV6-3; 7 bases map to TRBD1. CDR3 length equals 12 residues. V lost 6 bases to trimming and J lost 2 bases; unmatched junction nucleotides: 0. Per the germline V gene, CDR1 is MNHEY and CDR2 is SVGEGT. In nucleotides, the CDR3 is TGTGCCAGCAGGGACAGGCAAGAGACCCAGTACTTC. Translated: CASRDRQETQYF.

This clonotype was observed once. The chain links TRBV20-1 to TRBJ2-3; 11 bases match TRBD2. The CDR3 is 15 residues long. V lost 8 bases to trimming and J lost 2 bases; unmatched junction nucleotides: 9. Germline values: CDR1 DFQATT, CDR2 SNEGSKA (reference sequence). CDR3 sequence: CSPGKTSGTTDTQYF. DNA of the CDR3: TGCAGTCCGGGGAAGACTAGCGGGACCACAGATACGCAGTATTTT.

This clonotype was detected a few times. The chain has TRBV29-1 and TRBJ2-1; 14 nucleotides line up with TRBD2. CDR1 and CDR2 (germline): SQVTM, ANQGSEA. The CDR3 is made up of 12 amino acids. V trimming: 7 bases; J trimming: 15 bases; junction bases outside the gene matches: 8. CDR3 nucleotide sequence: TGCAGCGCCGCGACTAGCGGGGGGGCCCTGTTCTTC. As protein: CSAATSGGALFF.

The rearrangement uses TRBV6-9 and TRBJ1-1; D gene uncertain. V lost 3 bases and J lost 0, with 5 bases in between. CDR1 is MNHGY and CDR2 is SVAAGI in the germline V gene. This CDR3 region has 13 residues. The CDR3 is CASSYYMNTEAFF. The CDR3 DNA reads TGTGCCAGCAGTTACTACATGAACACTGAAGCTTTCTTT.

This clonotype has only a few counts. The V call is TRBV29-1, the J call TRBJ2-7, with 9 bases lining up with TRBD2. The CDR3 extends over 12 amino acids. The ends lost 6 bases at V and 2 bases at J; junction bases unmatched: 2. CDR1 and CDR2 from the germline V gene are SQVTM and ANQGSEA. The CDR3 DNA sequence: TGCAGCGTCGGCGGGGGGGCCTACGAGCAGTACTTC. This gives the protein CSVGGGAYEQYF.

The V and J genes are TRBV5-6 and TRBJ2-2; D unclear. Trimming took 0 bases from V and 6 from J, leaving 15 bases between them. There are 16 residues in the CDR3. The germline V gene encodes CDR1 SGHDT and CDR2 YYEEEE. CDR3 in amino acids: CASSLVARSSAGELFF. The DNA for the CDR3 is TGTGCCAGCAGCTTGGTGGCCAGGAGTTCGGCCGGGGAGCTGTTTTTT.

V gene TRBV4-2 combines with J gene TRBJ1-4; 7 bases are a match to TRBD1. V lost 3 bases and J lost 10; bases outside the gene matches: 14. This CDR3 is 16 amino acids long. Germline V gene sequence: CDR1 LGHNA, CDR2 YNFKEQ. CDR3 amino acids: CASSQLLDRAGGKLFF. The CDR3 DNA reads as TGTGCCAGCAGCCAGCTACTAGACAGGGCGGGAGGAAAACTGTTTTTT.

The chain uses TRBV7-2 and TRBJ2-7; D remains ambiguous. V was pared by 5 bases and J by 5 bases, with 19 bases between. Germline assignment: CDR1 SGHTA and CDR2 FQGNSA. This CDR3 region has 15 residues. In DNA, the CDR3 is TGTGCCAGCAGCCGAACTATCGCTTCCAGGAACGAGCAGTACTTC. This sequence encodes CASSRTIASRNEQYF.

This clonotype appeared many times. At one end, the junction sequence differs from germline, possibly due to a read error. V gene TRBV2 combines with J gene TRBJ2-2; D not resolved. Germline CDR1 is SNHLY and CDR2 is FYNNEI. This CDR3 spans 15 amino acids. The CDR3 reads CASREGVWDTGELFF. CDR3 sequence (DNA): TGTGCCAGCAGAGAAGGAGTTTGGGACACCGGGGAGCTGTTTTTT.

This chain connects TRBV27 to TRBJ2-3, with D tentatively TRBD1 (8 bases). The V end lost 5 bases, the J end lost 5 bases, and 11 bases lay between the germline ends. The CDR3 has 13 residues. Germline V CDR1 and CDR2: MNHEY, SMNVEV (reference sequence). DNA of the CDR3: TGTGCCAGCAGTAGCGGGACAGGAGATACGCAGTATTTT. It yields the protein CASSSGTGDTQYF.